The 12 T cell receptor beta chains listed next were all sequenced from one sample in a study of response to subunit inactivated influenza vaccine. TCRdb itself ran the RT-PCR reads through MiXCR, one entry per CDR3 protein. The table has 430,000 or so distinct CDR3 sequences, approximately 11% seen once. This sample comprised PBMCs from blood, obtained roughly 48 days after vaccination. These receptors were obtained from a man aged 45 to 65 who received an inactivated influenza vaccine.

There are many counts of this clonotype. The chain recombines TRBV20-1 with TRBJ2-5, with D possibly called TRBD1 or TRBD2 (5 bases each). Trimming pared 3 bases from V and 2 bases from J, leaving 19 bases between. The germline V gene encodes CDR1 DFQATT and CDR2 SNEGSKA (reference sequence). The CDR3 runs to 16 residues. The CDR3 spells CSASNRGETIQETQYF. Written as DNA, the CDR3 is TGCAGTGCTAGCAATCGGGGCGAGACTATTCAAGAGACCCAGTACTTC.

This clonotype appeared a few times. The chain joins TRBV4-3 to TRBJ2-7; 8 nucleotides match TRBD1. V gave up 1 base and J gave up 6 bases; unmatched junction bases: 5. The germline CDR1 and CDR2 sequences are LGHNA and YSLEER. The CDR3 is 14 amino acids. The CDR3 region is CASSQAAGGSEQYF. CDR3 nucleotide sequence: TGCGCCAGCAGCCAAGCAGCAGGGGGCTCCGAGCAGTACTTC.

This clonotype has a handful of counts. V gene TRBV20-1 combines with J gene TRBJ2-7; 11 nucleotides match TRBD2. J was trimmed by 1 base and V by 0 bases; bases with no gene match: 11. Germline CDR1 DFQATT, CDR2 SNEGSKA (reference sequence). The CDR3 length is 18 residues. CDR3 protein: CSARDPSGGFLISYEQYF. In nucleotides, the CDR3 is TGCAGTGCTAGAGATCCTAGCGGGGGGTTTCTTATATCCTACGAGCAGTACTTC.

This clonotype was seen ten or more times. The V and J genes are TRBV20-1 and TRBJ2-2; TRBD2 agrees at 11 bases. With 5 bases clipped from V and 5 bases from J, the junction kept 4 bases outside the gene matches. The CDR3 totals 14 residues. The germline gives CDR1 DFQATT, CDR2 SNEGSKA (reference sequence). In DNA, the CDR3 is TGCAGTGCTCCGACTAGCGGGAATACCGGGGAGCTGTTTTTT. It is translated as CSAPTSGNTGELFF.

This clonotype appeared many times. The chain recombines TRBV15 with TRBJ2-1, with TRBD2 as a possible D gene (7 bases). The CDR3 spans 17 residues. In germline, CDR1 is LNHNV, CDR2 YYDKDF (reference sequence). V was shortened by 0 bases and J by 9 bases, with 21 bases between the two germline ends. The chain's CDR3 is CATSRDRTAGPSGEQFF. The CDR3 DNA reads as TGTGCCACCAGCAGAGATCGGACAGCGGGGCCCTCGGGTGAGCAGTTCTTC.

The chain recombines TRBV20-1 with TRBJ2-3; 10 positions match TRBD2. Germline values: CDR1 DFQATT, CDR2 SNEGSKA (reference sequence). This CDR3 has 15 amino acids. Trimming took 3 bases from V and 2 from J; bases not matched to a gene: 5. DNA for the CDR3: TGCAGTGCTAGGGTAGCGGGGGGAGACACAGATACGCAGTATTTT. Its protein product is CSARVAGGDTDTQYF.

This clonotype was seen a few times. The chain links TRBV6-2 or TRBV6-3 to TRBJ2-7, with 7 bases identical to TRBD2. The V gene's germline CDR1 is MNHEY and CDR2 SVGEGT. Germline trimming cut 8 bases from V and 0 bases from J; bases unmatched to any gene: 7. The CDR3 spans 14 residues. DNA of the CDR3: TGTGCCAGCGAAGGAGCGGGACCCTCCTACGAGCAGTACTTC. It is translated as CASEGAGPSYEQYF.

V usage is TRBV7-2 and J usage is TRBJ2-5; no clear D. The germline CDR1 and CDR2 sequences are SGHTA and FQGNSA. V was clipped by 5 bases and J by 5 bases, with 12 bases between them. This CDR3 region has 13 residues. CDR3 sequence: CASSVEMTETQYF. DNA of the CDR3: TGTGCCAGCAGCGTAGAGATGACCGAGACCCAGTACTTC.

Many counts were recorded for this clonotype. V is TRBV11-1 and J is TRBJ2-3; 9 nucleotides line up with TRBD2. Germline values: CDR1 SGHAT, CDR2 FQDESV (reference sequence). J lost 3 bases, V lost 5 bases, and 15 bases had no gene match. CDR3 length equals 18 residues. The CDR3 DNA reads TGTGCCAGCAGCCTTCCGGCTAGCGGGGCCGGAAGGACAGATACGCAGTATTTT. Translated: CASSLPASGAGRTDTQYF. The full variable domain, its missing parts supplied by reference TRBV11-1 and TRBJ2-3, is EAEVAQSPRYKITEKSQAVAFWCDPISGHATLYWYRQILGQGPELLVQFQDESVVDDSQLPKDRFSAERLKGVDSTLKIQPAELGDSAMYLCASSLPASGAGRTDTQYFGPGTRLTVL.

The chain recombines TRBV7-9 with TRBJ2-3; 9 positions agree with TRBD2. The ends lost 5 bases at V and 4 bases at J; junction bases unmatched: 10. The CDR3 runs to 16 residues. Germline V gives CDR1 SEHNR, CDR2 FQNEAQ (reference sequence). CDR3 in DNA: TGTGCCAGCAGCCCACGCTCATCTAGCGGGGCAGATACGCAGTATTTT. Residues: CASSPRSSSGADTQYF.

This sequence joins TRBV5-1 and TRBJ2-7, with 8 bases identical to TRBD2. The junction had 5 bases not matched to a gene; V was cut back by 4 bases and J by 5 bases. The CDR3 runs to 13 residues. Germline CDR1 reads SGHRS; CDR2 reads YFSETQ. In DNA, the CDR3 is TGCGCCAGCAGCCTCGGGACTAGGGACGAGCAGTACTTC. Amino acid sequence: CASSLGTRDEQYF.

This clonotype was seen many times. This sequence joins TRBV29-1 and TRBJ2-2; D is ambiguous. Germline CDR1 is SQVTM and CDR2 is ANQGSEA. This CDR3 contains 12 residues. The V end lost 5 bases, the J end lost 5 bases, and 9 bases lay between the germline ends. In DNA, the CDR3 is TGCAGCGTTACCGGACCGACCGGGGAGCTGTTTTTT. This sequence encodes CSVTGPTGELFF.